Listed below are T cell receptor beta chains from one sample, sequenced in a study of shared clonotypes between healthy human individuals. Using immunoSEQ multiplex PCR, the repertoire was profiled, and TCRdb retains in-frame clones only, with some absent. The repertoire holds some 500,000 clones, with roughly 85% as singletons. Source material: PBMCs. The receptors originated from a woman between 40 and 55 years old in good health. Some clones in this sample may be carry-over from other donors' samples. Both conserved end residues are part of each CDR3. Fields, in order: CDR3 protein, CDR3 DNA, clone size, CDR3 length, D gene, J gene, V gene. The D gene is left open where the match is weak. Clone size is shown for a subset of rows, as once, few, many or a class of expanded clone.

CASSPGTNEQYF | TGCGCCAGCAGCCCGGGGACTAACGAGCAGTACTTC | NA | 12 | TRBD2 | TRBJ2-7 | TRBV5-1
CASSLGTGNSPLHF | TGCGCCAGCAGCTTGGGGACAGGGAATTCACCCCTCCACTTT | NA | 14 | TRBD1 | TRBJ1-6 | TRBV5-1
CASSQDLVPGELFF | TGTGCCAGCAGCCAAGATCTTGTGCCCGGGGAGCTGTTTTTT | once | 14 | NA | TRBJ2-2 | TRBV14
CASNDPPVRTEAFF | TGTGCCAGCAACGATCCGCCGGTGCGCACTGAAGCTTTCTTT | NA | 14 | NA | TRBJ1-1 | TRBV7-9
CASSLRDEQFF | TGTGCCAGCAGCTTAAGGGATGAGCAGTTCTTC | few | 11 | NA | TRBJ2-1 | TRBV5-4
CASSLGPDRPGKTGHF | TGTGCCAGCAGCTTAGGTCCTGACAGGCCGGGAAAGACTGGGCATTTT | once | 16 | NA | TRBJ1-5 | TRBV7-9
CASTGSRTSNYNEQFF | TGTGCCAGCACGGGATCACGGACTAGCAATTACAATGAGCAGTTCTTC | few | 16 | TRBD2 | TRBJ2-1 | TRBV2
CASSLSEYYEQYF | TGCGCCAGCAGCTTGAGCGAGTACTACGAGCAGTACTTC | NA | 13 | NA | TRBJ2-7 | TRBV5-1
CASSLGYQQPQHF | TGTGCCAGCAGTTTAGGGTACCAGCAGCCCCAGCATTTT | NA | 13 | NA | TRBJ1-5 | TRBV28
CASSTQTGGNTIYF | TGCGCCAGCAGCACCCAAACAGGGGGAAACACCATATATTTT | NA | 14 | NA | TRBJ1-3 | TRBV5-1
CARRRGTGTSNYGYTF | TGTGCCAGAAGACGGGGGACAGGCACTTCTAACTATGGCTACACCTTC | NA | 16 | TRBD1 | TRBJ1-2 | TRBV2
CASSPPGLAGLGAPNEQFF | TGTGCCAGCAGCCCCCCGGGACTAGCGGGCCTAGGGGCCCCCAATGAGCAGTTCTTC | NA | 19 | TRBD2 | TRBJ2-1 | TRBV11-3
CASSFLQGAPVSGANVLTF | TGTGCCAGCAGTTTTCTGCAGGGGGCGCCAGTTTCCGGGGCCAACGTCCTGACTTTC | once | 19 | TRBD1 | TRBJ2-6 | TRBV13
CASSRGAGELFF | TGTGCCAGCAGTCGGGGGGCCGGGGAGCTGTTTTTT | many | 12 | TRBD2 | TRBJ2-2 | TRBV2
CASSLGVLTGGETQYF | TGTGCCAGCAGCTTAGGAGTATTGACAGGGGGAGAGACCCAGTACTTC | NA | 16 | TRBD1 | TRBJ2-5 | TRBV7-9
CSVDRGDRGTDTQYF | TGCAGCGTTGATCGGGGGGACAGGGGGACAGATACGCAGTATTTT | once | 15 | TRBD1 | TRBJ2-3 | TRBV29-1
CASSLASGGELFF | TGCGCCAGCAGCCTAGCGTCGGGCGGGGAGCTGTTTTTT | NA | 13 | NA | TRBJ2-2 | TRBV10-2
CASSPRFIGRSADTQYF | TGTGCCAGCTCACCACGATTTATCGGGAGATCAGCAGATACGCAGTATTTT | NA | 17 | NA | TRBJ2-3 | TRBV18
CASSRTRQETQYF | TGTGCCAGCAGTAGGACCCGCCAAGAGACCCAGTACTTC | NA | 13 | NA | TRBJ2-5 | TRBV28
CASSWGTGPNEQFF | TGCGCCAGCAGCTGGGGGACAGGGCCTAATGAGCAGTTCTTC | few | 14 | TRBD1 | TRBJ2-1 | TRBV5-1
CASSPAGLAPGEQFF | TGTGCCAGCAGTCCAGCCGGACTAGCGCCTGGGGAGCAGTTCTTC | NA | 15 | TRBD2 | TRBJ2-1 | TRBV11-2
CASSLFGLAGGRAYTDTQYF | TGTGCCAGCAGTTTATTCGGACTAGCGGGAGGTCGAGCCTACACAGATACGCAGTATTTT | NA | 20 | TRBD2 | TRBJ2-3 | TRBV28
CASSLGGQGTYEQYF | TGCGCCAGCAGCTTGGGTGGACAGGGGACCTACGAGCAGTACTTC | NA | 15 | TRBD1 | TRBJ2-7 | TRBV5-1
CASSQGRGANTGELFF | TGCGCCAGCAGCCAAGGGAGGGGTGCGAACACCGGGGAGCTGTTTTTT | NA | 16 | NA | TRBJ2-2 | TRBV4-1
CASSEEVAGDLGTDTQYF | TGCGCCAGCAGCGAGGAAGTAGCGGGGGACCTAGGCACAGATACGCAGTATTTT | few | 18 | TRBD2 | TRBJ2-3 | TRBV5-1
CASSLGGPSGRGNEQFF | TGTGCCAGCAGCTTAGGAGGGCCAAGCGGGAGGGGGAATGAGCAGTTCTTC | NA | 17 | TRBD2 | TRBJ2-1 | TRBV7-2
CASSQPGQADYGYTF | TGCGCCAGCAGCCAGCCGGGACAGGCAGACTATGGCTACACCTTC | NA | 15 | TRBD1 | TRBJ1-2 | TRBV4-3
CASSLGTRETNNEQFF | TGTGCCAGCAGCTTGGGGACGCGGGAGACTAACAATGAGCAGTTCTTC | NA | 16 | TRBD2 | TRBJ2-1 | TRBV7-3
CASSYSREGRGNEQFF | TGTGCCAGCAGTTACTCGCGGGAGGGCCGAGGAAATGAGCAGTTCTTC | NA | 16 | TRBD2 | TRBJ2-1 | TRBV6-6
CASSWARDTEAFF | TGTGCCAGCAGCTGGGCCAGGGATACTGAAGCTTTCTTT | NA | 13 | NA | TRBJ1-1 | TRBV5-4
CASSLLQGYEQFF | TGTGCCAGCAGCTTATTGCAGGGGTATGAGCAGTTCTTC | few | 13 | NA | TRBJ2-1 | TRBV7-9
CASSNGLVPDTQYF | TGTGCCAGCAGCAACGGACTAGTCCCAGATACGCAGTATTTT | NA | 14 | TRBD2 | TRBJ2-3 | TRBV5-4
CASSQDTGRDEQYF | TGCGCCAGCAGCCAAGACACAGGGCGGGACGAGCAGTACTTC | once | 14 | NA | TRBJ2-7 | TRBV4-1
CASSPEGREQYF | TGTGCCAGCTCACCGGAGGGACGCGAGCAGTACTTC | NA | 12 | NA | TRBJ2-7 | TRBV18
CASSTGLAGGPTDTQYF | TGTGCCAGCAGTACGGGACTAGCGGGAGGGCCAACAGATACGCAGTATTTT | NA | 17 | TRBD2 | TRBJ2-3 | TRBV28
CASSFGGRDTQYF | TGTGCCAGCAGTTTCGGTGGAAGAGATACGCAGTATTTT | NA | 13 | NA | TRBJ2-3 | TRBV27
CASNEQGSPLRETQYF | TGTGCCAGCAACGAACAGGGGTCACCACTAAGAGAAACCCAGTACTTC | NA | 16 | TRBD1 | TRBJ2-5 | TRBV28
CASSQEGLGAGVNYGYTF | TGTGCCAGCAGCCAAGAAGGGTTGGGGGCAGGGGTTAACTATGGCTACACCTTC | once | 18 | NA | TRBJ1-2 | TRBV4-2